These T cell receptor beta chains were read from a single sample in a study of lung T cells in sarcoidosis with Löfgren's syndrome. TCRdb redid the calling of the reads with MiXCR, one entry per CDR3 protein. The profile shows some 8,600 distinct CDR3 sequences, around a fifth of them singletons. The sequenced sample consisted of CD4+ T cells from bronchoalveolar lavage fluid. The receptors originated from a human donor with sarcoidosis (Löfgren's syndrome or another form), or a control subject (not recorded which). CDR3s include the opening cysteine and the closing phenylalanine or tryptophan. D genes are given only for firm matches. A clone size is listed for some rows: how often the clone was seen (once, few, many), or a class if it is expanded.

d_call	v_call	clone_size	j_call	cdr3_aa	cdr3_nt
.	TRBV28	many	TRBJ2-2	CASSLSGTTRELFF	TGTGCCAGCAGTTTATCCGGGACAACCAGGGAGCTGTTTTTT
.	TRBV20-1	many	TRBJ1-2	CSAPPTGADYNSYGYTF	TGCAGTGCGCCGCCCACAGGCGCAGATTATAATAGCTATGGCTACACCTTC
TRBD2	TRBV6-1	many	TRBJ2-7	CASTFRTSGDYEQYF	TGTGCCAGCACTTTTCGGACTAGCGGGGACTACGAGCAGTACTTC
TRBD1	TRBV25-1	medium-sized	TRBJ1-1	CASTQGGQGAAFF	TGTGCCAGCACCCAGGGGGGACAGGGGGCCGCTTTCTTT
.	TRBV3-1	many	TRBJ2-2	CASSQGDVGELFF	TGTGCCAGCAGCCAGGGAGACGTCGGGGAGCTGTTTTTT
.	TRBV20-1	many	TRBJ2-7	CSANYQGGDEQYF	TGCAGTGCTAATTACCAAGGGGGTGACGAGCAGTACTTC
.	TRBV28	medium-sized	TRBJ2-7	CASSTGSYEQYF	TGTGCCAGCAGTACAGGGTCCTACGAGCAGTACTTC
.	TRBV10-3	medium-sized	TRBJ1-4	CAISEGSEKLFF	TGTGCCATCAGTGAAGGGAGCGAAAAACTGTTTTTT
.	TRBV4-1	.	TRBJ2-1	CASSHLRLVRSYNEQFF	TGCGCCAGCAGCCACCTGCGACTAGTTAGATCCTACAATGAGCAGTTCTTC
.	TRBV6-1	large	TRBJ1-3	CAGGTHGSGNTIYF	TGTGCCGGAGGGACACACGGCTCTGGAAACACCATATATTTT
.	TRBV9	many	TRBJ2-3	CASSAGGGQFTDTQYF	TGTGCCAGCAGCGCCGGCGGGGGCCAATTCACAGATACGCAGTATTTT
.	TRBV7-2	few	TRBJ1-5	CASSLDKSSPQHF	TGTGCCAGCAGCTTAGACAAATCATCGCCCCAGCATTTT
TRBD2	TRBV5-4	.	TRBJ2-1	CASSSRGGRYNEQFF	TGTGCCAGCAGCTCTCGGGGGGGCCGGTACAATGAGCAGTTCTTC
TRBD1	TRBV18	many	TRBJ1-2	CASSPPVSRGRFHGYTF	TGTGCCAGCTCACCACCAGTCTCCAGGGGGCGTTTTCATGGCTACACCTTC
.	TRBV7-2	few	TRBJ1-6	CASSTNPRNSPLHF	TGTGCCAGCAGCACCAACCCAAGGAATTCACCCCTCCACTTT
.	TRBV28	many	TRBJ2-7	CASSSPPLGSYEQYF	TGTGCCAGCAGTTCCCCCCCCCTCGGTTCCTACGAGCAGTACTTC
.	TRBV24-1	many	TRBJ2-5	CATSAWQVLQETQYF	TGTGCCACCAGTGCCTGGCAGGTATTACAAGAGACCCAGTACTTC
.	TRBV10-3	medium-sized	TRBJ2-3	CAISESLGRDGDTQYF	TGTGCCATCAGTGAGTCGTTGGGGCGGGACGGAGATACGCAGTATTTT
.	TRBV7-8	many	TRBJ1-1	CASSLHTRPRAFF	TGTGCCAGCAGCCTACATACCAGGCCAAGGGCTTTCTTT
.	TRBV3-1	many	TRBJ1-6	CASSQEWGSYNSPLHF	TGTGCCAGCAGCCAAGAATGGGGCTCCTATAATTCACCCCTCCACTTT
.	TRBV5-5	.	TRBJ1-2	CASSSDSTRENYGYTF	TGTGCCAGCAGCTCCGATTCGACAAGGGAGAACTATGGCTACACCTTC
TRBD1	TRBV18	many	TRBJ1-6	CASSILPGQNNSPLHF	TGTGCCAGCTCAATATTACCGGGACAGAATAATTCACCCCTCCACTTT
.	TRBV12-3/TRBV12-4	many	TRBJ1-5	CASSSRGAQHF	TGTGCCAGCAGTTCCAGGGGAGCCCAGCATTTT
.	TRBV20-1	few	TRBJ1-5	CSARDIGRERQPQHF	TGCAGTGCTAGAGATATTGGGAGGGAAAGGCAGCCCCAGCATTTT
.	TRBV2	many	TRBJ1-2	CASRRDGANYGYTF	TGTGCCAGCAGGCGGGACGGGGCTAACTATGGCTACACCTTC
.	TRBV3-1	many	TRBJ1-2	CASSHRDRPVNGYTF	TGTGCCAGCAGCCATCGAGACAGGCCGGTAAATGGCTACACCTTC
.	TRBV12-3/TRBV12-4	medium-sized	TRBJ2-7	CASSQGPTYYEQYF	TGTGCCAGCAGTCAGGGTCCAACCTACTACGAGCAGTACTTC
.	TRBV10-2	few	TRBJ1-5	CASSLSGRQPQHF	TGCGCCAGCAGTCTCTCTGGACGGCAGCCCCAGCATTTT
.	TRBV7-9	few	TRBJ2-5	CASSLAPRQETQYF	TGTGCCAGCAGCTTAGCGCCGCGGCAAGAGACCCAGTACTTC
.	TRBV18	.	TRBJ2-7	CASSLNRIPRDEQYF	TGTGCCAGCTCACTCAACCGGATCCCCAGGGACGAGCAGTACTTC